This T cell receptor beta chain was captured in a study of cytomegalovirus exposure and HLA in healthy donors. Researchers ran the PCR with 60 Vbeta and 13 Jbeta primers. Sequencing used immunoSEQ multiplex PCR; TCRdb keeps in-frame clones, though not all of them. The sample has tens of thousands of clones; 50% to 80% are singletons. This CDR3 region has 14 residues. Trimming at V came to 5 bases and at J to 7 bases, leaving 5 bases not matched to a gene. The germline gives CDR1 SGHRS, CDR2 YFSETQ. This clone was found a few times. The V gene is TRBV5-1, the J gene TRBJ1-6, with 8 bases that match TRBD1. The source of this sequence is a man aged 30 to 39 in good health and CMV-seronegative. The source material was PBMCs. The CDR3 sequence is CASSTGQGNSPLHF. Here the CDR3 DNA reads TGCGCCAGCAGTACTGGACAGGGAAATTCACCCCTCCACTTT.